This TCR beta chain was retrieved from a study of T cells in Graves' hyperthyroidism and ophthalmopathy. General study findings and limits: Blood shared most expanded thyroid clonotypes above 0.001. Separating ophthalmopathy from stable hyperthyroidism was achieved by a 13 V-J model.

Unmatched junction bases numbered 6, after V lost 2 bases and J lost 5 bases. From germline, CDR1 is MNHEY and CDR2 SMNVEV (reference sequence). The CDR3 runs 15 residues. This clonotype was seen ten or more times. What it binds is unknown. Amplification yielded TCR beta CDR3 regions, with RNA transcripts as the source. The HTBI set primed first-round TCR CDR3 RT-PCR. Each CDR3 protein is one row after TCRdb ran MiXCR on the multiplex PCR reads. The table has roughly 550,000 distinct CDR3 sequences, about 16% seen once; the top ten hold 25% to 30%. Together with thyroid ultrasound, orbital computed tomography, serum thyroxine and TRAb, clinical symptoms were used for diagnoses.

The clonotype was recovered from a woman aged 30 to 39 with Graves' ophthalmopathy. The chain joins TRBV27 to TRBJ2-3, with 8 bases identical to TRBD2. Sequencing was done on a sample of blood. Here the CDR3 DNA reads TGTGCCAGCAGTTTAGGCGGGAGGCGGGGAGATACGCAGTATTTT. This codes for CASSLGGRRGDTQYF.